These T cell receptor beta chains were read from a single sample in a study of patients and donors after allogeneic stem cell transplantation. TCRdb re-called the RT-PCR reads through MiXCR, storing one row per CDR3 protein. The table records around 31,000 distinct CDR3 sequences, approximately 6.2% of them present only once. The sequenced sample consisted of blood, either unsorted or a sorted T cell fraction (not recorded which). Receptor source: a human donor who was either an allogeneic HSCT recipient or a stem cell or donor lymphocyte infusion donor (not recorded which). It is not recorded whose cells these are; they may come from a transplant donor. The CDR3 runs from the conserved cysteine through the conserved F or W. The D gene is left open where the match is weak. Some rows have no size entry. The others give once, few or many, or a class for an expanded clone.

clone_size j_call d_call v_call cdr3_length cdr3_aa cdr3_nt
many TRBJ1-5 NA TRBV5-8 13 CASSLAGPQPQHF TGTGCCAGCAGCTTGGCAGGGCCCCAGCCCCAGCATTTT
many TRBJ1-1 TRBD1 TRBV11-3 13 CASSRQGRTEAFF TGTGCCAGCAGCCGACAGGGGCGGACTGAAGCTTTCTTT
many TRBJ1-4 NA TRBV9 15 CASSVGTGGNEKLFF TGTGCCAGCAGCGTGGGGACGGGCGGTAATGAAAAACTGTTTTTT
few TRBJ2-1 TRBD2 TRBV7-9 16 CASSFPTSGSDNEQFF TGTGCCAGCAGCTTTCCAACTAGCGGGAGCGACAATGAGCAGTTCTTC
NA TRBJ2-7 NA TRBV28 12 CASSSTGYEQYF TGTGCCAGCAGTTCGACAGGCTACGAGCAGTACTTC
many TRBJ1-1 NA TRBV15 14 CATRGQFMNTEAFF TGTGCCACCCGGGGGCAATTTATGAACACTGAAGCTTTCTTT
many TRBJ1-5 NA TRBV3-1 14 CASSQGQINQPQHF TGTGCCAGCAGCCAAGGACAGATTAATCAGCCCCAGCATTTT
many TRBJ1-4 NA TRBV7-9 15 CASSLGDSSNEKLFF TGTGCCAGCAGCTTAGGAGACAGTTCAAATGAAAAACTGTTTTTT
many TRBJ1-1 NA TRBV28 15 CASSGRDRGWPGAFF TGTGCCAGCAGTGGTCGGGACCGCGGTTGGCCGGGAGCTTTCTTT
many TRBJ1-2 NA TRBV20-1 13 CSANSGTNYGYTF TGCAGTGCTAACTCCGGGACTAACTATGGCTACACCTTC
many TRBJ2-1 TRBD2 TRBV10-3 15 CAISESGGAYNEQFF TGTGCCATCAGTGAATCGGGAGGGGCCTACAATGAGCAGTTCTTC
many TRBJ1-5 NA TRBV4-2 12 CASSQDGQPQHF TGTGCCAGCAGCCAAGATGGGCAGCCCCAGCATTTT
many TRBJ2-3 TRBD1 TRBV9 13 CASQGVASDTQYF TGTGCCAGCCAGGGGGTAGCATCGGATACGCAGTATTTT
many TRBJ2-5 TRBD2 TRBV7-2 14 CASSSGLAGETQYF TGTGCCAGCAGCTCTGGACTAGCGGGAGAGACCCAGTACTTC
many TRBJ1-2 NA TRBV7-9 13 CASSLEGNYGYTF TGTGCCAGCAGCTTAGAGGGGAACTATGGCTACACCTTC
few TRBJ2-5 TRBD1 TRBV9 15 CASSGRGQLQETQYF TGTGCCAGCAGCGGCCGGGGACAGCTCCAAGAGACCCAGTACTTC
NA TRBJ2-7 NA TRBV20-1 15 CSASRAGWSSYEQYF TGCAGTGCTTCGAGGGCAGGGTGGAGCTCCTACGAGCAGTACTTC
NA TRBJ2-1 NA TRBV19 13 CASSMNRNNEQFF TGTGCCAGTAGTATGAACAGGAACAATGAGCAGTTCTTC
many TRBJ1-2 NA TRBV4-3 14 CASSQEVSYDGYTF TGCGCCAGCAGCCAAGAGGTCAGCTACGATGGCTACACCTTC
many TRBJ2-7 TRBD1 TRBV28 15 CASSLTDGTVYEQYF TGTGCCAGCAGTTTAACGGATGGGACAGTCTACGAGCAGTACTTC
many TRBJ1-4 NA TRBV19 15 CASSARTATNEKLFF TGTGCCAGTAGTGCCCGGACAGCAACTAATGAAAAACTGTTTTTT
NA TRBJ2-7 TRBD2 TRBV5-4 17 CASSLAPTSGRASEQYF TGTGCCAGCAGCTTGGCCCCGACTAGCGGGAGGGCCTCCGAGCAGTACTTC
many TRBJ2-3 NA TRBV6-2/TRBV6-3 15 CASSYLVDPTDTQYF TGTGCCAGCAGTTACCTAGTCGACCCGACAGATACGCAGTATTTT
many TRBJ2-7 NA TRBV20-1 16 CSARGGYGDLRYEQYF TGCAGTGCTAGAGGGGGGTACGGGGACTTACGCTACGAGCAGTACTTC
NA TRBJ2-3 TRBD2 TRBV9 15 CASSVVAGSTDTQYF TGTGCCAGCAGCGTTGTAGCGGGAAGCACAGATACGCAGTATTTT
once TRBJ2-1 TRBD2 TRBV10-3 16 CAISGGLAGTSNEQFF TGTGCCATCAGTGGGGGACTAGCCGGTACATCCAATGAGCAGTTCTTC
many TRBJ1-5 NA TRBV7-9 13 CASSLGANQPQHF TGTGCCAGCAGCTTAGGGGCGAATCAGCCCCAGCATTTT
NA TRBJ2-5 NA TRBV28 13 CASRSGLAETQYF TGTGCCAGCAGGTCGGGACTCGCAGAGACCCAGTACTTC
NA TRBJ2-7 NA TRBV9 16 CASSGQGTGGSYEQYF TGTGCCAGCAGCGGGCAGGGGACGGGCGGCTCCTACGAGCAGTACTTC
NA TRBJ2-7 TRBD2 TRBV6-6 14 CASSFGTSGYEQYF TGTGCCAGCAGTTTCGGGACTAGCGGCTACGAGCAGTACTTC
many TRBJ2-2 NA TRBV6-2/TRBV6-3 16 CASSYGRGSDTGELFF TGTGCCAGCAGTTACGGTAGGGGATCGGACACCGGGGAGCTGTTTTTT
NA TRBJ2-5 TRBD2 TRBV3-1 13 CASSQTSEETQYF TGTGCCAGCAGCCAAACTAGCGAGGAGACCCAGTACTTC
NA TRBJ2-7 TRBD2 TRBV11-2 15 CASSLTPGLLYEQYF TGTGCCAGCAGCTTGACACCGGGACTACTATACGAGCAGTACTTC
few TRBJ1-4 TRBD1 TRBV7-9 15 CASSFTGGVSEKLFF TGTGCCAGCAGCTTCACAGGGGGCGTGAGTGAAAAACTGTTTTTT
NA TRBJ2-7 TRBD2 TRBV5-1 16 CASSWGLAGASYEQYF TGCGCCAGCAGCTGGGGACTAGCGGGGGCCTCCTACGAGCAGTACTTC
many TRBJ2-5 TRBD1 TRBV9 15 CASSVKDRARETQYF TGTGCCAGCAGCGTTAAGGACAGGGCCCGGGAGACCCAGTACTTC
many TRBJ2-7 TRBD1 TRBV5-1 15 CASSLTNRGSYEQYF TGCGCCAGCAGCTTGACCAACAGGGGCTCCTACGAGCAGTACTTC